This TCR beta chain was identified during a study of cytomegalovirus exposure and HLA in healthy donors. Across the study: T cells numbering around 190 million yielded 90 million to 140 million unique TCR beta sequences in an earlier analysis.

Germline assignment: CDR1 MDHEN and CDR2 SYDVKM. This CDR3 region has 14 residues. Trimming cost V 3 bases and J 5 bases, with 13 bases left between them. A multiplex PCR was run with 60 Vbeta primers and 13 Jbeta primers. The method was immunoSEQ multiplex PCR; TCRdb's version includes in-frame clones alone and lacks a portion of them. Counted here are under 300,000 clones, 92% occurring once; the ten biggest clones make up approximately 1.5%. Of note for this clone: Its specificity is unknown.

Donors showed nominal health when sampled, although they likely had unrecorded immune exposures. Whole-study findings and limits: Later analysis placed DRB1 highest and HLA-C lowest in TCR association rates, which differed by HLA locus. Sequencing likely generated an artifact that appeared as a cluster of highly shared sequence variants.

The chain uses TRBV28 and TRBJ1-2; D remains unclear. What was sequenced was PBMCs. The receptor's source is a girl aged 2-9 years in good health and CMV-seronegative. This CDR3 reads CASSLVSSNYGYTF. The CDR3 coding sequence is TGTGCCAGCAGTTTGGTGTCGAGTAATTATGGCTACACCTTC.